The clone carrying this T cell receptor beta chain appeared once. The data were taken from a study of OX40 agonist ivuxolimab in advanced cancers. Libraries were prepared by immunoSEQ multiplex PCR; TCRdb keeps only in-frame clonotypes and omits some of them. Here the sample spans 20,000 to 30,000 clones, roughly 89% being singletons. J lost 5 bases, V lost 1 base, and 2 bases had no gene match. The CDR3 is 15 amino acids. Per germline, CDR1 MNHEY and CDR2 SVGAGI. The TCR sequence derives from an adult with an advanced solid tumor such as melanoma, head and neck, liver or kidney cancer. This rearrangement joins TRBV6-5 to TRBJ2-1; 10 bases agree with TRBD1. The material was CD4+ or CD8+ T cells sorted from blood, obtained in a trial of the OX40 agonist ivuxolimab. DNA of the CDR3: TGTGCCAGCAGTTACTTCGGGACAGGGGACAATGAGCAGTTCTTC. Its translation: CASSYFGTGDNEQFF.